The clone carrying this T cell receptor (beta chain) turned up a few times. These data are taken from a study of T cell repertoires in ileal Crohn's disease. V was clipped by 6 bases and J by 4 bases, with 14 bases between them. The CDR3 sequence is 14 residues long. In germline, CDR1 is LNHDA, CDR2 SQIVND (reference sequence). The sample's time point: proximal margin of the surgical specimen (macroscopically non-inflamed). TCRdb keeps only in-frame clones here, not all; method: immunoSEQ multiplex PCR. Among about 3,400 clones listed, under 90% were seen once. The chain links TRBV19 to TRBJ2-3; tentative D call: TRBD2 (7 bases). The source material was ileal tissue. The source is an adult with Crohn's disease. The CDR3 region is CASSQGLAADTQYF. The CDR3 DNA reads TGTGCCAGTAGCCAGGGGCTAGCGGCAGATACGCAGTATTTT.